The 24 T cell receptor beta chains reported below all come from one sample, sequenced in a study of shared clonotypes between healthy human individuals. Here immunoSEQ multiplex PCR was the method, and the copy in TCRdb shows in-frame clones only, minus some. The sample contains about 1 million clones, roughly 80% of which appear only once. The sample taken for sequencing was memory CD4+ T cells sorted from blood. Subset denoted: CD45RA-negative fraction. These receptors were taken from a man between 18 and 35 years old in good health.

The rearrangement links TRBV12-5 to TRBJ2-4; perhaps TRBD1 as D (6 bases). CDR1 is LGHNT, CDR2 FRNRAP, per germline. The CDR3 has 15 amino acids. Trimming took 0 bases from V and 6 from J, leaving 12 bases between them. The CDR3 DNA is TGTGCTAGTGGTTTGGTAACAGGGATGGGAAACATTCAGTACTTC. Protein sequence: CASGLVTGMGNIQYF.

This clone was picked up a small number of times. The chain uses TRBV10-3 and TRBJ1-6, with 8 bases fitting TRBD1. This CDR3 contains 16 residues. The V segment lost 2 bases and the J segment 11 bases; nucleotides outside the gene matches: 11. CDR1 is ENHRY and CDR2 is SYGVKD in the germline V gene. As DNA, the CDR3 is TGTGCCATCAGTGAGGGGCCGGGACAGGCCTCGACACCCCTCCACTTT. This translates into CAISEGPGQASTPLHF.

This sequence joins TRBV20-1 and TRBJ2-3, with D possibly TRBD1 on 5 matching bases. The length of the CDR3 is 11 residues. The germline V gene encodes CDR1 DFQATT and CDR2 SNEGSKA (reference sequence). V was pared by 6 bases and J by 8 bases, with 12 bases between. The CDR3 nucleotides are TGCAGTGCCTATCAGGGCCGTACGCAGTATTTT. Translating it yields CSAYQGRTQYF.

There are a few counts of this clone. The DNA of the CDR3 is TGTGCCAGCTCACCAGATGCCCGGGACGAAGGGTACTTC. It encodes CASSPDARDEGYF. The genes are TRBV18 and TRBJ2-7; D may correspond to TRBD1 or TRBD2 (5 bases each). The germline CDR1 and CDR2 sequences are KGHSH and LQKENI. V gave up 2 bases and J gave up 12 bases, with 17 bases separating them. CDR3 length: 13 amino acids. Looking up the rest from reference TRBV18 and TRBJ2-7 gives the full variable domain: NAGVMQNPRHLVRRRGQEARLRCSPMKGHSHVYWYRQLPEEGLKFMVYLQKENIIDESGMPKERFSAEFPKEGPSILRIQQVVRGDSAAYFCASSPDARDEGYFGPGTRLTVT.

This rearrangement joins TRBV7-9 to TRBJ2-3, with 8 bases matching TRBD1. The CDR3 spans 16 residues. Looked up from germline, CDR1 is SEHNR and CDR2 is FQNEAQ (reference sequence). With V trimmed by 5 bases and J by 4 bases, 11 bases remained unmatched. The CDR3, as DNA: TGTGCCAGCAGCCCACAATGGGGGACAGGAGCAGATACGCAGTATTTT. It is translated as CASSPQWGTGADTQYF.

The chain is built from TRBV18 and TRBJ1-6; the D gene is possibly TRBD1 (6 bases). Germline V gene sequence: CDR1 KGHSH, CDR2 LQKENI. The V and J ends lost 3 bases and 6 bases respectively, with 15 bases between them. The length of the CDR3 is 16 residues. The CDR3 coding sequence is TGTGCCAGCTCACCGTCGGGGGGGGCAGGTAATTCACCCCTCCACTTT. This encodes CASSPSGGAGNSPLHF. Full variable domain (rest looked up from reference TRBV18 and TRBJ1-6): NAGVMQNPRHLVRRRGQEARLRCSPMKGHSHVYWYRQLPEEGLKFMVYLQKENIIDESGMPKERFSAEFPKEGPSILRIQQVVRGDSAAYFCASSPSGGAGNSPLHFGNGTRLTVT.

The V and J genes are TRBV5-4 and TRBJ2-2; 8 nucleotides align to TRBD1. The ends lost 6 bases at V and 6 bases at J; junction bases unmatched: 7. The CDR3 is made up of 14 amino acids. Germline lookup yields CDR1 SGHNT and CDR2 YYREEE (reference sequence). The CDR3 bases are TGTGCCAGCAACGGACAGGGATTAGCCGGGGAGCTGTTTTTT. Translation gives CASNGQGLAGELFF.

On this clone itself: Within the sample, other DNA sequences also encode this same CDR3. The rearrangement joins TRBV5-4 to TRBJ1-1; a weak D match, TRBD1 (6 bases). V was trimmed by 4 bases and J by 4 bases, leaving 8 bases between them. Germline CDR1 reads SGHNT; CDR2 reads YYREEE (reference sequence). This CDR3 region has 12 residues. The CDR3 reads CASSLDSTEAFF. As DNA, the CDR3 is TGTGCCAGCAGCCTGGACAGCACTGAAGCTTTCTTT.

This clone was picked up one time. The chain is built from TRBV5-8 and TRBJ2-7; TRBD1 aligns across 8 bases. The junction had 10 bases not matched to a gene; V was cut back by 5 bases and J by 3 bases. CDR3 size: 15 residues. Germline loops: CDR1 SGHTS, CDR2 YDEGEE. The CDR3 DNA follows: TGTGCCAGCAGTTCGCCCCGGACAGGGCTCTACGAGCAGTACTTC. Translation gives CASSSPRTGLYEQYF.

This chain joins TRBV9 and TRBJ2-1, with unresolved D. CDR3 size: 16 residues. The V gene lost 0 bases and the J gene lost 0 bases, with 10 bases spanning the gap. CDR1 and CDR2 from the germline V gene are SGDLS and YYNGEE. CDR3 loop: CASSVASASSYNEQFF. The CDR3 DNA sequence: TGTGCCAGCAGCGTAGCGTCGGCCAGCTCCTACAATGAGCAGTTCTTC.

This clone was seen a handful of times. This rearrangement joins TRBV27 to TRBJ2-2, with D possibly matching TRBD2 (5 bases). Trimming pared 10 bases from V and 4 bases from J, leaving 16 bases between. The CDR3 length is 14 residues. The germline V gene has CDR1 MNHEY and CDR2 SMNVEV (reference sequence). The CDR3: CATRKAGSTGELFF. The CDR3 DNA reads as TGTGCCACAAGGAAGGCGGGCAGCACCGGGGAGCTGTTTTTT.

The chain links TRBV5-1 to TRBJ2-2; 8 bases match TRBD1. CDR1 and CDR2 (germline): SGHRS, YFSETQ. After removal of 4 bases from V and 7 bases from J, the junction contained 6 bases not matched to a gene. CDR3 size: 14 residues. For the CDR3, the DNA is TGCGCCAGCAGCCCCTCAGGGGGCAACGGGGAGCTGTTTTTT. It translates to CASSPSGGNGELFF.

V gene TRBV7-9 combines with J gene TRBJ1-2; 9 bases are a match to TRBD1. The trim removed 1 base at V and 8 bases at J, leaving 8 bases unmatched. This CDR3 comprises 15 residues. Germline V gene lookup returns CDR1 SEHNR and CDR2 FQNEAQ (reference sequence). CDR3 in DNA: TGTGCCAGCAGCTTAGGTTCGGACAGGGGAGGCGGCTACACCTTC. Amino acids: CASSLGSDRGGGYTF.

The CDR3 nucleotides are TGTGCCAGCAGCAGAGACGAGGATACGCAGTATTTT. Its translation: CASSRDEDTQYF. J is TRBJ2-3 and V is TRBV9; D is ambiguous. The CDR3 has 12 amino acids. Trimming removed 4 bases from V and 6 bases from J, with 9 bases in between. Germline V gene sequence: CDR1 SGDLS, CDR2 YYNGEE.

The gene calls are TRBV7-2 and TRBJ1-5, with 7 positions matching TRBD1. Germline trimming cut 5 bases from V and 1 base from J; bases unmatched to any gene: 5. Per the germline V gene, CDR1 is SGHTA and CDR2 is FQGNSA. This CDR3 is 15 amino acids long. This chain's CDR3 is CASSQRTGSNQPQHF. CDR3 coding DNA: TGTGCCAGCAGCCAGAGGACAGGAAGCAATCAGCCCCAGCATTTT.

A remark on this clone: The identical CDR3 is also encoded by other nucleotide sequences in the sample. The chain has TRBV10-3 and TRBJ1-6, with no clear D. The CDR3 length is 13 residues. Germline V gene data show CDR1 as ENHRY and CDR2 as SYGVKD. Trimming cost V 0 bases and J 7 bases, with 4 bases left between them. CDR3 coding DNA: TGTGCCATCAGTGAGTCGAGGAATTCACCCCTCCACTTT. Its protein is CAISESRNSPLHF.

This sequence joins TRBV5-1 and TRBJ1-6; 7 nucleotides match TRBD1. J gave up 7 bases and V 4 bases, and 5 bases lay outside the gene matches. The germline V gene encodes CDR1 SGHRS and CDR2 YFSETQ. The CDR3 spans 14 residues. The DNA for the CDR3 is TGCGCCAGCAGCGGCGGGACAGAGAATTCACCCCTCCACTTT. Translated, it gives CASSGGTENSPLHF.

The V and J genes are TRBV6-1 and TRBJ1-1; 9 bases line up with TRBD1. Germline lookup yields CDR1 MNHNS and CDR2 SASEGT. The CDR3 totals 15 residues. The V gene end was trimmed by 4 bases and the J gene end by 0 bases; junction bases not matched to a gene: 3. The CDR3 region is CASSVTGGLNTEAFF. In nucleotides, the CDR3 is TGTGCCAGCAGTGTGACAGGGGGATTGAACACTGAAGCTTTCTTT.

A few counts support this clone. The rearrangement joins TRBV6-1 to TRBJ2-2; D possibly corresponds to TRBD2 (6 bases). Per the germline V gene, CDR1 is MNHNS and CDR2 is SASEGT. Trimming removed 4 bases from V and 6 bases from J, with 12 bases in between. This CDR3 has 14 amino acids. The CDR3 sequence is CASSGRDSPGELFF. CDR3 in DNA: TGTGCCAGCAGTGGCCGGGACTCGCCCGGGGAGCTGTTTTTT.

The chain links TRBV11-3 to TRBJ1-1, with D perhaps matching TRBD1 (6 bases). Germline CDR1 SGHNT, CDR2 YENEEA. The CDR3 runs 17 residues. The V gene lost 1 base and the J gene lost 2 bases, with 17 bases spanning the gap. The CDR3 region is CASSLGATGKGNTEAFF. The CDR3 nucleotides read TGTGCCAGCAGCTTAGGGGCTACAGGGAAGGGAAACACTGAAGCTTTCTTT.

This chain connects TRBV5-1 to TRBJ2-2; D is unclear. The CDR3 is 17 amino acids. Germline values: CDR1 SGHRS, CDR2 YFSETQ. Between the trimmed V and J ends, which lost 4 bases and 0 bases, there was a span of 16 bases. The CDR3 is CASSPVVAGTNTGELFF. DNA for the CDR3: TGCGCCAGCAGCCCCGTAGTAGCTGGAACGAACACCGGGGAGCTGTTTTTT.

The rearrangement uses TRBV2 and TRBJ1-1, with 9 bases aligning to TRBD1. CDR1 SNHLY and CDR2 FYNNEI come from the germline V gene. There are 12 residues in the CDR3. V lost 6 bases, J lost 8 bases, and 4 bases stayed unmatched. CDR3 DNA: TGTGCCAGCAGCCTCGACAGGGGGGAAGCTTTCTTT. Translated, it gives CASSLDRGEAFF.

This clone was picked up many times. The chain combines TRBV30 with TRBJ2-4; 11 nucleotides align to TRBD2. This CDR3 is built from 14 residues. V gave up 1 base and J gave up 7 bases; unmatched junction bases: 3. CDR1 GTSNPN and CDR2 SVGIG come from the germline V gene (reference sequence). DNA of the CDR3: TGTGCCTGGAGTGCTAGCGGGAGGCGGAACATTCAGTACTTC. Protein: CAWSASGRRNIQYF.

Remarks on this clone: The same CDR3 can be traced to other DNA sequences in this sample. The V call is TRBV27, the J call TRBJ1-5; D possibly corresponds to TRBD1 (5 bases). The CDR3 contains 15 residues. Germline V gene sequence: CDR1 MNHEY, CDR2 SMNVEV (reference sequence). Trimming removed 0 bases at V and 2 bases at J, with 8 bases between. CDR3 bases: TGTGCCAGCAGTTTATCGGGAGGGGGCAATCAGCCCCAGCATTTT. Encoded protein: CASSLSGGGNQPQHF.